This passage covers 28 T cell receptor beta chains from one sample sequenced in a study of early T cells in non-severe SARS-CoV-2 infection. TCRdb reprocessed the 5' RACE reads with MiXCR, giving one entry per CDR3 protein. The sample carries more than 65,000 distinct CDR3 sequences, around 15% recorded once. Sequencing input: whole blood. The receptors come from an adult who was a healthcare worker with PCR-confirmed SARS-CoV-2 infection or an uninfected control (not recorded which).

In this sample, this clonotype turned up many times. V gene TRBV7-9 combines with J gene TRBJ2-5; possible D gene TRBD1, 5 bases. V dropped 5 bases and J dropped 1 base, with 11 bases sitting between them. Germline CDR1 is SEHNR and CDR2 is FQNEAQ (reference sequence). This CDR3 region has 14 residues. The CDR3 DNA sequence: TGTGCCAGCAGCGTACTGGACACCCAAGAGACCCAGTACTTC. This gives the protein CASSVLDTQETQYF. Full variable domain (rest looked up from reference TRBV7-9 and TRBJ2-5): DTGVSQNPRHKITKRGQNVTFRCDPISEHNRLYWYRQTLGQGPEFLTYFQNEAQLEKSRLLSDRFSAERPKGSFSTLEIQRTEQGDSAMYLCASSVLDTQETQYFGPGTRLLVL.

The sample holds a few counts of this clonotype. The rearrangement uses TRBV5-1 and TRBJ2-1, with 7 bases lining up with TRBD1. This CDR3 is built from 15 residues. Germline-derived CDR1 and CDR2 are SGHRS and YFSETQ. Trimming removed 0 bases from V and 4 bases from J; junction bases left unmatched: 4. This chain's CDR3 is CASSLGGTAYNEQFF. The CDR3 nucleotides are TGCGCCAGCAGCTTGGGTGGGACAGCTTACAATGAGCAGTTCTTC.

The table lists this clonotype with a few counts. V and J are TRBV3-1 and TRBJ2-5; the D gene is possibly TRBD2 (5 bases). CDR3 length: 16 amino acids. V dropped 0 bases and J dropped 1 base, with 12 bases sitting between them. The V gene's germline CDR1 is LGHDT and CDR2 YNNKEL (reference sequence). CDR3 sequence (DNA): TGTGCCAGCAGCCAAGAGGGGTTAGCGACCCAAGAGACCCAGTACTTC. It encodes CASSQEGLATQETQYF.

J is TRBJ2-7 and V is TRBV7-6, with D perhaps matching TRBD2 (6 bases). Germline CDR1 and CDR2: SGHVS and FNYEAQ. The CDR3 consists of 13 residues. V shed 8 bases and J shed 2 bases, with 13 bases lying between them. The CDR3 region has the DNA TGTGCCAGCTTAGGAGGGCCCCCCTACGAGCAGTACTTC. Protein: CASLGGPPYEQYF.

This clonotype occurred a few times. CDR3 sequence reads: CSVDGTGGITEAFF. In DNA, the CDR3 is TGCAGCGTTGATGGGACAGGGGGCATCACTGAAGCTTTCTTT. The rearrangement uses TRBV29-1 and TRBJ1-1; 12 bases line up with TRBD1. The CDR3 totals 14 residues. CDR1 and CDR2 (germline): SQVTM, ANQGSEA. With V trimmed by 3 bases and J by 4 bases, 3 bases remained unmatched.

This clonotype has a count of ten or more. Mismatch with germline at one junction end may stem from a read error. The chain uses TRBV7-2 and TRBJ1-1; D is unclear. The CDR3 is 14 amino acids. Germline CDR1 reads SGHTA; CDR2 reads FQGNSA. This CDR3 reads CASSFGTGNNEAFF. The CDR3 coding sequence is TGTGCCAGCAGCTTCGGCACGGGTAACAATGAAGCTTTCTTT.

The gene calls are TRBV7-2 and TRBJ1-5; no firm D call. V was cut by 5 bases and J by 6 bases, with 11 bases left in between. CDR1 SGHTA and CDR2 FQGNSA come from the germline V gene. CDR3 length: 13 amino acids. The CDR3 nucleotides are TGTGCCAGCAGCCCCTCCCGGGCTCAGCCCCAGCATTTT. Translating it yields CASSPSRAQPQHF.

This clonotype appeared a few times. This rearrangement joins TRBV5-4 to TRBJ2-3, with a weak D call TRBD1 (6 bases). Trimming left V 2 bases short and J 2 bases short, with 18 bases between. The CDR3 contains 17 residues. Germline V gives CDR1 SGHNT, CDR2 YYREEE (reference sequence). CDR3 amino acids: CASSFFSGTQNTDTQYF. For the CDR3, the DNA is TGTGCCAGCAGCTTTTTCTCCGGGACACAAAACACAGATACGCAGTATTTT.

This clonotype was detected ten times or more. In DNA, the CDR3 is TGCGCCAGCAGCTTACCGGGACAGGGCGTCTCTGGGGCCAACGTCCTGACTTTC. This sequence encodes CASSLPGQGVSGANVLTF. The gene calls are TRBV5-1 and TRBJ2-6; TRBD1 aligns across 9 bases. Germline V gives CDR1 SGHRS, CDR2 YFSETQ. Losses at the gene ends were 2 bases for V and 0 bases for J; bases not matched to a gene: 6. The CDR3 runs to 18 residues.

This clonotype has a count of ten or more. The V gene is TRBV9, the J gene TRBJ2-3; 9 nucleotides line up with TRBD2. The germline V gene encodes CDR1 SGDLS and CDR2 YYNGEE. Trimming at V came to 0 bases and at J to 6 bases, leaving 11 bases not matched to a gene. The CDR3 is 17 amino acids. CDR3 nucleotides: TGTGCCAGCAGCGTAGGAAGAGTAGCGGGGGCCCTGGATACGCAGTATTTT. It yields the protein CASSVGRVAGALDTQYF.

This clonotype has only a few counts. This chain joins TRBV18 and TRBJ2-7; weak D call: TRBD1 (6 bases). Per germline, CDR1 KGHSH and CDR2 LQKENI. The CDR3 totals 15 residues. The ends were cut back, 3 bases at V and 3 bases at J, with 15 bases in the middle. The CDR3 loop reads CASSPETGKRYEQYF. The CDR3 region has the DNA TGTGCCAGCTCACCGGAGACAGGAAAACGCTACGAGCAGTACTTC.

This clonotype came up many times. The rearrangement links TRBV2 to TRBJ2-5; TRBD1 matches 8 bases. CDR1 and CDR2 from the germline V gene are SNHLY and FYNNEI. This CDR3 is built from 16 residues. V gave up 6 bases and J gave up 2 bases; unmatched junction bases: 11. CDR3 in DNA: TGTGCCAGCAGACGACGGACAGGGCCCCAACAAGAGACCCAGTACTTC. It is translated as CASRRRTGPQQETQYF.

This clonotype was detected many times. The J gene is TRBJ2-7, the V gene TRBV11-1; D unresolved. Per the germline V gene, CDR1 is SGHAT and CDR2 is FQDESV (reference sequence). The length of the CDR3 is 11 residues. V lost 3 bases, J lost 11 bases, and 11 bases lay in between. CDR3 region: CASSFDPVEYF. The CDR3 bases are TGTGCCAGCAGCTTTGACCCAGTGGAGTACTTC.

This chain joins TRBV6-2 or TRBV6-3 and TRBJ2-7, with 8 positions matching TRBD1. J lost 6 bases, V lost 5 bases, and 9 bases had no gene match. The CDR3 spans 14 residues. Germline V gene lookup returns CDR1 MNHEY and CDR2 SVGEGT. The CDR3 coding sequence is TGTGCCAGCAGTCCCCGAGACAGGGGTTCCGAGCAGTACTTC. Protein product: CASSPRDRGSEQYF.

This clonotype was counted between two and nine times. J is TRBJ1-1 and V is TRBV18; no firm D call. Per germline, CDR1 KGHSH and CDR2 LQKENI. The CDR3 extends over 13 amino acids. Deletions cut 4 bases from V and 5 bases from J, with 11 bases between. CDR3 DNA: TGTGCCAGCTCACAGGGAAGTATTACTGAAGCTTTCTTT. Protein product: CASSQGSITEAFF.

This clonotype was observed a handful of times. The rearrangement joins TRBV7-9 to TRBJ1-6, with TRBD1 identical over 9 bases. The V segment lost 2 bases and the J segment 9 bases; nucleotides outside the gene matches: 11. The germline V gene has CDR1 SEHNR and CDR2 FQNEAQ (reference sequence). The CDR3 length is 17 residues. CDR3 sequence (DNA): TGTGCCAGCAGCTTACAAGTGACAGGGGGACTAGTTTCACCCCTCCACTTT. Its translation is CASSLQVTGGLVSPLHF.

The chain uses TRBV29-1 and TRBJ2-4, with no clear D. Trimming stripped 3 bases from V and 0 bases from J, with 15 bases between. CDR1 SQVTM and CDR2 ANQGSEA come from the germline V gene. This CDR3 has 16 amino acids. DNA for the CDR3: TGCAGCGTTGAGAATATTGTCCAAGGAGCCAAAAACATTCAGTACTTC. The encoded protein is CSVENIVQGAKNIQYF. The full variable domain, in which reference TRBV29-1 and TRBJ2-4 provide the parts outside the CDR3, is SAVISQKPSRDICQRGTSLTIQCQVDSQVTMMFWYRQQPGQSLTLIATANQGSEATYESGFVIDKFPISRPNLTFSTLTVSNMSPEDSSIYLCSVENIVQGAKNIQYFGAGTRLSVL.

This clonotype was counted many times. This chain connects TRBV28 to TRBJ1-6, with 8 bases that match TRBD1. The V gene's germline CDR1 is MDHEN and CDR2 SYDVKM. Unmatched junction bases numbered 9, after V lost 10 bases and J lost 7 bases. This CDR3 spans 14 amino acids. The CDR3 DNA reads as TGTGCCACGACAACAGGGGGTTGGAATTCACCCCTCCACTTT. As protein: CATTTGGWNSPLHF.

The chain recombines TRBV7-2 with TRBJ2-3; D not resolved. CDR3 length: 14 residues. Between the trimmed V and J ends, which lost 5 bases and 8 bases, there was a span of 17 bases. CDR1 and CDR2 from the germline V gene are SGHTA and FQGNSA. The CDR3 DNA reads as TGTGCCAGCAGCCCCCTACCAGCTCCCGCTACGCAGTATTTT. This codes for CASSPLPAPATQYF. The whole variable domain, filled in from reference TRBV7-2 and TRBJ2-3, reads GAGVSQSPSNKVTEKGKDVELRCDPISGHTALYWYRQSLGQGLEFLIYFQGNSAPDKSGLPSDRFSAERTGGSVSTLTIQRTQQEDSAVYLCASSPLPAPATQYFGPGTRLTVL.

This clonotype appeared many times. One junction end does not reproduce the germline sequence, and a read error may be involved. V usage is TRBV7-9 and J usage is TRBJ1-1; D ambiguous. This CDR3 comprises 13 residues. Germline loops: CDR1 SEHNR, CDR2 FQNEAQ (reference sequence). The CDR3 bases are TGTGCCAGCAGCTTAAGTTGGAACAGTGAAGCTTTCTTT. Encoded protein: CASSLSWNSEAFF.

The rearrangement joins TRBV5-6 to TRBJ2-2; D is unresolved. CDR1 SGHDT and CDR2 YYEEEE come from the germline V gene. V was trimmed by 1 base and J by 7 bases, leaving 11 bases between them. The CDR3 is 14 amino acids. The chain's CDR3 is CASSLSVISGELFF. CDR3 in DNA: TGTGCCAGCAGCTTGTCGGTTATAAGCGGGGAGCTGTTTTTT. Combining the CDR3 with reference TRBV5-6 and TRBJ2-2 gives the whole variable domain DAGVTQSPTHLIKTRGQQVTLRCSPKSGHDTVSWYQQALGQGPQFIFQYYEEEERQRGNFPDRFSGHQFPNYSSELNVNALLLGDSALYLCASSLSVISGELFFGEGSRLTVL.

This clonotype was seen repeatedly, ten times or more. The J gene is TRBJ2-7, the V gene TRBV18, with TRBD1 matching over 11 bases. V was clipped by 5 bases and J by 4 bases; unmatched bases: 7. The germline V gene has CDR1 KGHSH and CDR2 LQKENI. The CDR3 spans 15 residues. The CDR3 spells CASSGAGTGGYEQYF. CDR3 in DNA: TGTGCCAGCTCAGGCGCCGGGACAGGGGGATACGAGCAGTACTTC. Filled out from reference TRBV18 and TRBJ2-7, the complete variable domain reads NAGVMQNPRHLVRRRGQEARLRCSPMKGHSHVYWYRQLPEEGLKFMVYLQKENIIDESGMPKERFSAEFPKEGPSILRIQQVVRGDSAAYFCASSGAGTGGYEQYFGPGTRLTVT.

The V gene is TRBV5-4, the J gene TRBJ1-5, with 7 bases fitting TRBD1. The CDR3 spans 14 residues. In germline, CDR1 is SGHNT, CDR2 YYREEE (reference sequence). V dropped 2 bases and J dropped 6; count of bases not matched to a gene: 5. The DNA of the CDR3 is TGTGCCAGCAGCTTAAAGGGGGCTCCTCAGCCCCAGCATTTT. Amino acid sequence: CASSLKGAPQPQHF.

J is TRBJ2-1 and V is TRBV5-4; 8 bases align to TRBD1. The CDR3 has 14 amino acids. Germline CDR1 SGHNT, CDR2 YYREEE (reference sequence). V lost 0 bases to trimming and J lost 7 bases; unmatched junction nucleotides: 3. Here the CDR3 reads CASSLDRGKNEQFF. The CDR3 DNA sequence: TGTGCCAGCAGCTTGGACAGGGGGAAAAATGAGCAGTTCTTC.

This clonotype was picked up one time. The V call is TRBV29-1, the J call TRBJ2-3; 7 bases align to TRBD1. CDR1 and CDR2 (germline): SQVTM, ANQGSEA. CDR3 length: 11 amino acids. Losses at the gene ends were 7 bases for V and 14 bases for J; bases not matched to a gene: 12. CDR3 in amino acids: CSAERDSRVYF. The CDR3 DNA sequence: TGCAGCGCCGAAAGGGACAGTCGTGTGTATTTT.

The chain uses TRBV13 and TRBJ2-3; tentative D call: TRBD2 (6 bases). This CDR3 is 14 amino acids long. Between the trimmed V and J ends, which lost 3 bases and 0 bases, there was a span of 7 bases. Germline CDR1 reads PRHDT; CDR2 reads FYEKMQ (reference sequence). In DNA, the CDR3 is TGTGCCAGCAGCTTTGGGACTAGCACAGATACGCAGTATTTT. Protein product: CASSFGTSTDTQYF. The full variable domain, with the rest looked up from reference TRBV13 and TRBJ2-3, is AAGVIQSPRHLIKEKRETATLKCYPIPRHDTVYWYQQGPGQDPQFLISFYEKMQSDKGSIPDRFSAQQFSDYHSELNMSSLELGDSALYFCASSFGTSTDTQYFGPGTRLTVL.

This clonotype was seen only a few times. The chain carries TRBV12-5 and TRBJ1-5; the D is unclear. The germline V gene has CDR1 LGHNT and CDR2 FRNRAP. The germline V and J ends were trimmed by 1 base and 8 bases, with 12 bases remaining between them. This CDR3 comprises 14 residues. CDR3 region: CASGLGSWAEPQHF. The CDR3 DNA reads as TGTGCTAGTGGTTTGGGCAGCTGGGCAGAGCCCCAGCATTTT.

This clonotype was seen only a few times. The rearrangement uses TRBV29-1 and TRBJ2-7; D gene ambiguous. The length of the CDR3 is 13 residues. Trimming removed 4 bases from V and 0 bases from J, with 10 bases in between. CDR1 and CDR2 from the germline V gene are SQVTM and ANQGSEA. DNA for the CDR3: TGCAGCGTTGGGGGTGCGACCTCCTACGAGCAGTACTTC. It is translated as CSVGGATSYEQYF.